These 23 T cell receptor beta chains came from one sample sequenced in a study of blood T cells in healthy people across ages. A sample-barcoded 5' primer and a J-beta primer mix were used in a second PCR of about 7 to 12 cycles. TCRdb re-called the 5' RACE reads with MiXCR, one entry per CDR3 protein. Found here are under 850,000 distinct CDR3 sequences, 35% to 40% of them singletons; the top ten hold 10% to 15%. Source material: blood. These receptors came from a man aged 18 to 30 in good health.

The rearrangement links TRBV7-8 to TRBJ2-6, with D possibly TRBD1 on 5 matching bases. The CDR3 has 19 amino acids. Germline V lookup: CDR1 SGHVS, CDR2 FQNEAQ. The ends were cut back, 3 bases at V and 0 bases at J, with 18 bases in the middle. The CDR3 is CASSLGPTALRSGANVLTF. The CDR3 DNA sequence: TGTGCCAGCAGCTTGGGCCCGACAGCCTTACGCTCTGGGGCCAACGTCCTGACTTTC. Filled out from reference TRBV7-8 and TRBJ2-6, the complete variable domain reads GAGVSQSPRYKVAKRGQDVALRCDPISGHVSLFWYQQALGQGPEFLTYFQNEAQLDKSGLPSDRFFAERPEGSVSTLKIQRTQQEDSAVYLCASSLGPTALRSGANVLTFGAGSRLTVL.

Note on this clonotype: A much larger clone lies a single base off, so this may be a read error. V usage is TRBV7-6 and J usage is TRBJ2-5; D may correspond to TRBD1 or TRBD2 (6 bases each). The CDR3 extends over 16 amino acids. Trimming shortened V by 1 base and J by 2 bases, and 14 bases separated the two germline ends. Germline CDR1 is SGHVS and CDR2 is FNYEAQ. The CDR3 loop is CASSLGGAGTQETQYF. DNA for the CDR3: TGTGCCAGCAGCTTAGGGGGGGCCGGAACTCAAGAGACCCAGTACTTC.

The chain links TRBV5-1 to TRBJ2-2; TRBD2 matches at 9 bases. Germline V gene lookup returns CDR1 SGHRS and CDR2 YFSETQ. The CDR3 has 18 amino acids. Germline trimming cut 2 bases from V and 0 bases from J; bases unmatched to any gene: 8. The DNA for the CDR3 is TGCGCCAGCAGCTTAGCGGGGGGCCTTTCCCCGAACACCGGGGAGCTGTTTTTT. This gives the protein CASSLAGGLSPNTGELFF.

In this sample, this clonotype turned up once. This rearrangement joins TRBV6-6 to TRBJ1-5, with D perhaps TRBD1 (5 bases). V lost 5 bases, J lost 2 bases, and 7 bases lay in between. CDR1 and CDR2 from the germline V gene are MNHNY and SVGAGI (reference sequence). This CDR3 comprises 13 residues. The CDR3 bases are TGTGCCAGCAGTGGGGACTGCAATCAGCCCCAGCATTTT. Protein: CASSGDCNQPQHF.

V usage is TRBV20-1 and J usage is TRBJ1-3, with 8 bases that match TRBD1. The CDR3 is made up of 13 amino acids. In germline, CDR1 is DFQATT, CDR2 SNEGSKA (reference sequence). Trimming at V came to 6 bases and at J to 1 base, leaving 2 bases not matched to a gene. This CDR3 reads CSARQGSGNTIYF. CDR3 bases: TGCAGTGCCCGACAGGGGTCTGGAAACACCATATATTTT.

The J gene is TRBJ1-4, the V gene TRBV4-2; D ambiguous. The germline V gene encodes CDR1 LGHNA and CDR2 YNFKEQ. Trimming left V 4 bases short and J 5 bases short, with 17 bases between. CDR3 length equals 16 residues. For the CDR3, the DNA is TGTGCCAGCAGCCCGTTGCGATCCATGACAAATGAAAAACTGTTTTTT. Protein sequence: CASSPLRSMTNEKLFF.

Note on this clonotype: Since a much larger clone is just one base distant, this may be a read error. The J gene is TRBJ2-1, the V gene TRBV4-1, with D maybe TRBD2 (6 bases). Germline V lookup: CDR1 MGHRA, CDR2 YSYEKL. V lost 3 bases, J lost 13 bases, and 22 bases lay in between. CDR3 size: 15 residues. CDR3 protein: CASSQATWLRETQFF. The CDR3 nucleotides are TGCGCCAGCAGCCAGGCAACATGGTTACGGGAGACCCAGTTCTTC.

This chain joins TRBV18 and TRBJ2-1; 8 nucleotides line up with TRBD2. With V trimmed by 2 bases and J by 8 bases, 2 bases remained unmatched. CDR3 size: 13 residues. Germline-derived CDR1 and CDR2 are KGHSH and LQKENI. The CDR3: CASSPSSGDEQFF. In DNA, the CDR3 is TGTGCCAGCTCACCAAGTAGCGGGGATGAGCAGTTCTTC. Full variable domain (remainder filled in from reference TRBV18 and TRBJ2-1): NAGVMQNPRHLVRRRGQEARLRCSPMKGHSHVYWYRQLPEEGLKFMVYLQKENIIDESGMPKERFSAEFPKEGPSILRIQQVVRGDSAAYFCASSPSSGDEQFFGPGTRLTVL.

CDR3 residues: CASSWGGGAGSYNEQYF. DNA for the CDR3: TGTGCCAGCAGCTGGGGGGGTGGAGCGGGGTCATACAATGAGCAGTACTTC. V usage is TRBV7-2 and J usage is TRBJ2-7; 7 nucleotides align to TRBD2. Losses at the gene ends were 4 bases for V and 7 bases for J; bases not matched to a gene: 19. Germline V gene data show CDR1 as SGHTA and CDR2 as FQGNSA. CDR3 size: 17 residues.

This clonotype has a count of ten or more. The CDR3 spells CASNPRRESKNIQYF. Here the CDR3 DNA reads TGTGCCAGCAACCCAAGGAGGGAATCAAAAAACATTCAGTACTTC. This rearrangement joins TRBV21-1 to TRBJ2-4; the table's D call TRBD2 went unverified against the DNA. TRBV21-1 is annotated as a pseudogene. The CDR3 has 15 amino acids.

This chain uses TRBV6-5 with TRBJ1-2; D perhaps matches TRBD1 (6 bases). Germline V gives CDR1 MNHEY, CDR2 SVGAGI. This CDR3 has 13 residues. The CDR3 sequence: CAVRGQANYGYTF. DNA for the CDR3: TGTGCGGTGAGGGGACAAGCTAACTATGGCTACACCTTC.

This clonotype was observed at least ten times. The chain carries TRBV4-3 and TRBJ2-1; D not certain. This CDR3 is 13 amino acids long. Between the trimmed V and J ends, which lost 2 bases and 5 bases, there was a span of 7 bases. Germline V gene lookup returns CDR1 LGHNA and CDR2 YSLEER. Written as DNA, the CDR3 is TGCGCCAGCAGCCAAACATTCAACAATGAGCAGTTCTTC. Translation: CASSQTFNNEQFF.

This clonotype was observed once. The chain uses TRBV20-1 and TRBJ2-2, with 11 bases matching TRBD1. The CDR3 has 16 amino acids. With 0 bases clipped from V and 5 bases from J, the junction kept 5 bases outside the gene matches. Germline loops: CDR1 DFQATT, CDR2 SNEGSKA (reference sequence). The CDR3 protein is CSARDPGTGGTGELFF. In DNA, the CDR3 is TGCAGTGCTAGAGATCCCGGGACAGGGGGGACCGGGGAGCTGTTTTTT.

The CDR3 reads CASSYREDHNNEQFF. The CDR3 coding sequence is TGTGCCAGCAGCTACCGGGAAGATCACAACAATGAGCAGTTCTTC. The chain links TRBV9 to TRBJ2-1; perhaps TRBD2 as D (5 bases). CDR3 size: 15 residues. Trimming took off 4 bases at V and 5 bases at J, with 16 bases between the two ends. Germline V gene lookup returns CDR1 SGDLS and CDR2 YYNGEE.

This clonotype was recorded once. V is TRBV20-1 and J is TRBJ1-4, with D possibly being TRBD1 (5 bases). Trimming took off 2 bases at V and 16 bases at J, with 26 bases between the two ends. Per the germline V gene, CDR1 is DFQATT and CDR2 is SNEGSKA (reference sequence). The CDR3 is 15 residues long. CDR3 amino acids: CSARTAGTSNENPFF. The CDR3 nucleotides are TGCAGTGCTAGAACCGCCGGGACCTCTAATGAAAACCCGTTTTTT.

The chain couples TRBV5-1 to TRBJ2-7; 13 nucleotides match TRBD2. The DNA end lines up better with TRBJ2-5; the J call may be wrong. This CDR3 has 14 amino acids. The germline V gene encodes CDR1 SGHRS and CDR2 YFSETQ. DNA for the CDR3: TGCGCCAGCAGGGGACTAGCGGGAAAAGAGACCCAGTACTTC. Translation gives CASRGLAGKETQYF.

This clonotype was seen many times. The V call is TRBV9, the J call TRBJ2-1; a possible D gene is TRBD2 (5 bases). There are 15 residues in the CDR3. The V gene's germline CDR1 is SGDLS and CDR2 YYNGEE. Trimming shortened V by 0 bases and J by 0 bases, and 7 bases separated the two germline ends. The CDR3 loop is CASSVVGSSYNEQFF. CDR3 DNA: TGTGCCAGCAGCGTAGTTGGGAGCTCCTACAATGAGCAGTTCTTC.

This clonotype was seen a few times. The chain joins TRBV5-1 to TRBJ2-3; 7 nucleotides line up with TRBD1. The CDR3 extends over 15 amino acids. V lost 4 bases and J lost 1; bases outside the gene matches: 6. Germline V lookup: CDR1 SGHRS, CDR2 YFSETQ. The CDR3 is CASSTGTARTDTQYF. The CDR3 coding sequence is TGCGCCAGCAGCACGGGGACAGCCCGCACAGATACGCAGTATTTT.

A word on this clonotype: Possible read error: a much larger clone is one base away. This rearrangement joins TRBV4-2 to TRBJ2-6; no definite D call. Per germline, CDR1 LGHNA and CDR2 YNFKEQ. This CDR3 has 16 residues. CDR3 coding DNA: TGTGCCAGCAGCCAAGAAGCAGTAATTGGGGTCAACGTCCTGACTTTC. As protein: CASSQEAVIGVNVLTF.

The genes are TRBV7-9 and TRBJ1-2, with D unresolved. Germline CDR1 reads SEHNR; CDR2 reads FQNEAQ (reference sequence). This CDR3 spans 15 amino acids. The V end was cut by 0 bases, the J end by 4 bases, with 12 bases between. CDR3 amino acids: CASSLAREGFYGYTF. CDR3 coding DNA: TGTGCCAGCAGCTTAGCAAGGGAGGGATTCTATGGCTACACCTTC.

The table lists this clonotype with many counts. The chain recombines TRBV5-1 with TRBJ2-3; a weak D match, TRBD1 (6 bases). This CDR3 contains 15 residues. The ends were cut back, 5 bases at V and 4 bases at J, with 17 bases in the middle. Germline CDR1 is SGHRS and CDR2 is YFSETQ. The CDR3 is CASSEQGSSADTQYF. DNA of the CDR3: TGCGCCAGCAGTGAACAGGGTAGTTCAGCAGATACGCAGTATTTT. The full variable domain, its missing parts supplied by reference TRBV5-1 and TRBJ2-3, is KAGVTQTPRYLIKTRGQQVTLSCSPISGHRSVSWYQQTPGQGLQFLFEYFSETQRNKGNFPGRFSGRQFSNSRSEMNVSTLELGDSALYLCASSEQGSSADTQYFGPGTRLTVL.

This clonotype was seen more than once but under ten times. The chain is built from TRBV5-1 and TRBJ2-1, with D uncertain. V was shortened by 4 bases and J by 8 bases, with 16 bases between the two germline ends. This CDR3 is 14 amino acids long. Germline V lookup: CDR1 SGHRS, CDR2 YFSETQ. The DNA for the CDR3 is TGCGCCAGCAGCCCCCGGTCTGTGGGCGATGAGCAGTTCTTC. Amino acid sequence: CASSPRSVGDEQFF.

The rearrangement joins TRBV5-1 to TRBJ2-1; 8 nucleotides match TRBD1. The CDR3 contains 14 residues. V shed 4 bases and J 13 bases; nucleotides not matched to a gene: 13. Per the germline V gene, CDR1 is SGHRS and CDR2 is YFSETQ. In DNA form, the CDR3 reads TGCGCCAGCAGCCCCGGGACAGGACAAGAGACCCAGTTCTTC. Translation gives CASSPGTGQETQFF.